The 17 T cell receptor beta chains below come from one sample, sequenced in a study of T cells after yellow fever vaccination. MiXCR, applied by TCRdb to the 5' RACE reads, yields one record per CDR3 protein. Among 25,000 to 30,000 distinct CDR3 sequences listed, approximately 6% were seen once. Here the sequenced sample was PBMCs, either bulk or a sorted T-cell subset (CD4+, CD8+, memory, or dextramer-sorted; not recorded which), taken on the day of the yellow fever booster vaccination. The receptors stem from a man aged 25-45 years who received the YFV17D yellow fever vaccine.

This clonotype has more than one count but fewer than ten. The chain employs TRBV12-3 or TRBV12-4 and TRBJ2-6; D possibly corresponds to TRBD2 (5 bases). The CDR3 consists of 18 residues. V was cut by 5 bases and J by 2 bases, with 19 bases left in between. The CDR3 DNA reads TGTGCCAGCAGTCCGGGATCTTTTCTATATACTGGGGCCAACGTCCTGACTTTC. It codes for CASSPGSFLYTGANVLTF.

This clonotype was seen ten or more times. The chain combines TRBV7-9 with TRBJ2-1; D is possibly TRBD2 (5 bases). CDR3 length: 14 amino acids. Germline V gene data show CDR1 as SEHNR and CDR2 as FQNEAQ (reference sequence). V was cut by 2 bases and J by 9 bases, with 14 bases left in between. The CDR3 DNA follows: TGTGCCAGCAGCTTATTATCCGGGGTGGTTGAGCAGTTCTTC. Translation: CASSLLSGVVEQFF.

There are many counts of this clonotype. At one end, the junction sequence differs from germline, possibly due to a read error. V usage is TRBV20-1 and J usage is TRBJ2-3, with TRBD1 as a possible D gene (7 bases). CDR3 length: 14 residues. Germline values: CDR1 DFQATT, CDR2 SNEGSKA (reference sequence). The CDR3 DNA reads TGCAGTGCTAGTGGCGGAGGAGGGACAGATACGAAGTATTTT. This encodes CSASGGGGTDTKYF.

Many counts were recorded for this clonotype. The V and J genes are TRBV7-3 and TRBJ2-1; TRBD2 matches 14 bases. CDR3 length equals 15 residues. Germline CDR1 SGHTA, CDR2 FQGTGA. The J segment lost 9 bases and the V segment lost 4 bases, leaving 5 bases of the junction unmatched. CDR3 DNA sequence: TGTGCCAGCAGCTCCTCGGGACTAGCGGGAGTTGAGCAGTTCTTC. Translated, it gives CASSSSGLAGVEQFF.

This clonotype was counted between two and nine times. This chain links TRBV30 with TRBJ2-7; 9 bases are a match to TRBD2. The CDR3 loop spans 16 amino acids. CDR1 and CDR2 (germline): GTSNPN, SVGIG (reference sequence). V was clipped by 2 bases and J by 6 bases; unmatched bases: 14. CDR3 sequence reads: CAWSFPFPGLAGEQYF. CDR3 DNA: TGTGCCTGGAGTTTCCCCTTCCCGGGACTAGCCGGCGAGCAGTACTTC. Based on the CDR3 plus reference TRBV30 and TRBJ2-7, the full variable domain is SQTIHQWPATLVQPVGSPLSLECTVEGTSNPNLYWYRQAAGRGLQLLFYSVGIGQISSEVPQNLSASRPQDRQFILSSKKLLLSDSGFYLCAWSFPFPGLAGEQYFGPGTRLTVT.

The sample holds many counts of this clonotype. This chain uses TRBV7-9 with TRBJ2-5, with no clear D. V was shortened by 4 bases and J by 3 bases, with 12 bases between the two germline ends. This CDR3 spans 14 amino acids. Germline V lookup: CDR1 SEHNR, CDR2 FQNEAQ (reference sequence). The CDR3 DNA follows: TGTGCCAGCAGCTACCCTAGATGGGAAGAGACCCAGTACTTC. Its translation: CASSYPRWEETQYF.

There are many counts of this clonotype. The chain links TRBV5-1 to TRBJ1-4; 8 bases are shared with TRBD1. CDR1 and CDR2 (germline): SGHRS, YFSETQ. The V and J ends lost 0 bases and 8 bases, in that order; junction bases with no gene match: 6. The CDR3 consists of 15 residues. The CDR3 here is CASSLGQGNYEKLFF. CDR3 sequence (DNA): TGCGCCAGCAGCTTGGGACAGGGGAACTACGAAAAACTGTTTTTT.

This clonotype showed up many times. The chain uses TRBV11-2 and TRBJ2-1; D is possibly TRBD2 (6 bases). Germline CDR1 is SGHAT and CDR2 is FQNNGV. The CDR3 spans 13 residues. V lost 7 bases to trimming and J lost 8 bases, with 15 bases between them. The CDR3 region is CASKPGGNHEQFF. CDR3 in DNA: TGTGCCAGCAAGCCGGGCGGGAACCATGAGCAGTTCTTC.

The DNA of the CDR3 is TGTGCCAGTACCCCAGGGGGAGGGCCCTCGTATGAGCAGTTCTTC. The encoded protein is CASTPGGGPSYEQFF. The V call is TRBV19, the J call TRBJ2-1; perhaps D is TRBD1 or TRBD2 (7 bases each). CDR1 and CDR2 from the germline V gene are LNHDA and SQIVND (reference sequence). With 7 bases removed from V and 8 bases from J, the gap between germline ends came to 21 bases. This CDR3 contains 15 residues.

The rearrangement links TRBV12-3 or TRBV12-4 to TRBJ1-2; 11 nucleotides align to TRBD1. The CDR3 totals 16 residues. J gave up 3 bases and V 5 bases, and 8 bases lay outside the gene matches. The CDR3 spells CASSRGTGGNYYGYTF. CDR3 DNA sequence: TGTGCCAGCAGTCGAGGGACAGGGGGTAATTACTATGGCTACACCTTC.

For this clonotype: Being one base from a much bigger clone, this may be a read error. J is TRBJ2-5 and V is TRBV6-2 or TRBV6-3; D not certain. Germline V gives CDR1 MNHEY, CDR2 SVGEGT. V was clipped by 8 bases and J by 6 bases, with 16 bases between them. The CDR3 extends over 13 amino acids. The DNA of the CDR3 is TGTGCCAGCGGCCGAGACCTAACCCAGACCCAGTACTTC. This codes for CASGRDLTQTQYF.

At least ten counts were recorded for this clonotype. The CDR3: CASSPGSSGANVLTF. The CDR3 nucleotides are TGCGCCAGCAGCCCGGGGTCCTCTGGGGCCAACGTCCTGACTTTC. This chain connects TRBV5-1 to TRBJ2-6, with D possibly matching TRBD2 (5 bases). The V gene's germline CDR1 is SGHRS and CDR2 YFSETQ. V was pared by 4 bases and J by 0 bases, with 8 bases between. CDR3 length: 15 residues.

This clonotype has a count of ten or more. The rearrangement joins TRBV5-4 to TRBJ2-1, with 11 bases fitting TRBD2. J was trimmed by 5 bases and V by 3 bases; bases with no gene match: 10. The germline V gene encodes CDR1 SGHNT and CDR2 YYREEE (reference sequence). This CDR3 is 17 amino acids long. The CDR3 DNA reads TGTGCCAGCAGCTCAACCTCTACTAGCGGGAGCCACAATGAGCAGTTCTTC. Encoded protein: CASSSTSTSGSHNEQFF.

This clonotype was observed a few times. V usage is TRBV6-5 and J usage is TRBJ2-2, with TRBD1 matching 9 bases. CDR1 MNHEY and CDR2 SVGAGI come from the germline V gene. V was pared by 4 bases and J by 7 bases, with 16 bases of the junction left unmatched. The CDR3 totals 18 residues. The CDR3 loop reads CASSSPMPGTGRIGELFF. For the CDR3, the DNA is TGTGCCAGCAGTTCGCCCATGCCCGGGACAGGGAGGATCGGGGAGCTGTTTTTT.

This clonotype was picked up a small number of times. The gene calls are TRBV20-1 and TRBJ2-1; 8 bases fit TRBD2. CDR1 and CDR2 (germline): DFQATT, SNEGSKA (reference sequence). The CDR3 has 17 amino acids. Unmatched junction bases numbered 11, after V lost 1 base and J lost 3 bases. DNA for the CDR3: TGCAGTGCTAGAGTTAACGGGAGGGCTCAATACTACAATGAGCAGTTCTTC. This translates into CSARVNGRAQYYNEQFF.

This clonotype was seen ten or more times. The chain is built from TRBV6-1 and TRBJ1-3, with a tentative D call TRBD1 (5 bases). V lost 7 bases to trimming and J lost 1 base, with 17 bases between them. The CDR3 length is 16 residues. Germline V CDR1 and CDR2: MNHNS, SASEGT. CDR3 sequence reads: CASTIRGRQSGNTIYF. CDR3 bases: TGTGCCAGCACCATAAGGGGACGACAATCTGGAAACACCATATATTTT.

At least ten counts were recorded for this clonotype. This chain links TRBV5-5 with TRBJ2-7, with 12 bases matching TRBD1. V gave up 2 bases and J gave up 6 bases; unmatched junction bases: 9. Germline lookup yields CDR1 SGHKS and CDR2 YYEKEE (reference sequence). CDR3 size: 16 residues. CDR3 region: CASSFVPGQGAGEQYF. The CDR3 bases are TGTGCCAGCAGCTTCGTACCGGGACAGGGGGCGGGCGAGCAGTACTTC.